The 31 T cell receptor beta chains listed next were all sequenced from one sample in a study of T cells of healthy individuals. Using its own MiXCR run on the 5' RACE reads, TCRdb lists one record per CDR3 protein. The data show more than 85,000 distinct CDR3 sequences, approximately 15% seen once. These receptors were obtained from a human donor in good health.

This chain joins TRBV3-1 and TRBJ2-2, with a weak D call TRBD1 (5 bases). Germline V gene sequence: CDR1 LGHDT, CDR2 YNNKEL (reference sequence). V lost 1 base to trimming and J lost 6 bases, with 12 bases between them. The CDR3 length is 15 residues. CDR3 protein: CASSQGIRDAGELFF. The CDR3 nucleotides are TGTGCCAGCAGCCAAGGTATCAGGGATGCCGGGGAGCTGTTTTTT.

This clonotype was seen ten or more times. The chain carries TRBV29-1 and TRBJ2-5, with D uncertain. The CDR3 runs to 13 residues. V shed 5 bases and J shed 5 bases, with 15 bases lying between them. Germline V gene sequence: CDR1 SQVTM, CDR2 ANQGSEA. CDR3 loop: CSVTTSGRETQYF. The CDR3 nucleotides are TGCAGCGTTACTACGTCAGGCAGGGAGACCCAGTACTTC.

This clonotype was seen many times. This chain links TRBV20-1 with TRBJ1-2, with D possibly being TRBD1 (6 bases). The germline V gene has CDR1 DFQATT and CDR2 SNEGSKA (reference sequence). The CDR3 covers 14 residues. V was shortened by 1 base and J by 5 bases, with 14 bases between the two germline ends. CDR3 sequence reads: CSARGRQGLYGYTF. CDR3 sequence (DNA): TGCAGTGCTAGAGGCCGCCAGGGGCTTTATGGCTACACCTTC.

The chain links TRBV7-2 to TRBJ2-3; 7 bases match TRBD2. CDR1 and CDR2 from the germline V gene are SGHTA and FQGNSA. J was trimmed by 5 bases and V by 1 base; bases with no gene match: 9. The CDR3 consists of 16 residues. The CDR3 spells CASSLGGTTLRDTQYF. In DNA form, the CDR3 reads TGTGCCAGCAGCTTAGGTGGGACTACTCTGAGAGATACGCAGTATTTT.

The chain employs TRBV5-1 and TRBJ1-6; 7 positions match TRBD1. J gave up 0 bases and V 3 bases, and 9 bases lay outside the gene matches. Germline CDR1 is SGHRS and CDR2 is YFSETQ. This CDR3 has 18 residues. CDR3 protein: CASSYRQGEGSYNSPLHF. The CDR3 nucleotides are TGCGCCAGCAGCTATCGACAGGGTGAAGGCTCCTATAATTCACCCCTCCACTTT.

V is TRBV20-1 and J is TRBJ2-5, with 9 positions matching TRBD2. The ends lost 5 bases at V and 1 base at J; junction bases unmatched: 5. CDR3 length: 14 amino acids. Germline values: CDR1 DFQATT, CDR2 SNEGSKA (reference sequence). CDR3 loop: CSAPASGAQETQYF. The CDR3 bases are TGCAGTGCTCCTGCTAGCGGGGCCCAAGAGACCCAGTACTTC.

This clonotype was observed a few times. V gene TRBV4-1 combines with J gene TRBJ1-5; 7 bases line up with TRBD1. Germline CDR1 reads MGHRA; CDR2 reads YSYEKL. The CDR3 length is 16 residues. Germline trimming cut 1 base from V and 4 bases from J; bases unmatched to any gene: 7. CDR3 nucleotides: TGCGCCAGCAGCCAAGCGACAGGGAGTTTGAATCAGCCCCAGCATTTT. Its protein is CASSQATGSLNQPQHF.

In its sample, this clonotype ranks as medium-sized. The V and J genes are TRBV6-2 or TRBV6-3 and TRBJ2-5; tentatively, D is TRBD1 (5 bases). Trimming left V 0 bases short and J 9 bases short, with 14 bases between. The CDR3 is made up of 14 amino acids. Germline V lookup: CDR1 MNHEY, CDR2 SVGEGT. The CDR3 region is CASSYSTEGESQYF. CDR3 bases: TGTGCCAGCAGTTACTCCACTGAAGGGGAATCCCAGTACTTC.

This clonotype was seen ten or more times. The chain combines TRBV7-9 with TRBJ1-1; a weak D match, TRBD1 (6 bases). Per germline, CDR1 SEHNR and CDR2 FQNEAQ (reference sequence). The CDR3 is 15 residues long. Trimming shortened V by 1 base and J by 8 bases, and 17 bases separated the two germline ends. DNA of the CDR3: TGTGCCAGCAGCTTAGGAGGGGGATCTGGCGGGGAAGCTTTCTTT. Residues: CASSLGGGSGGEAFF.

CDR3 sequence (DNA): TGTGCCAGTAACAGGGGCTGGTCGGAGACCCAGTACTTC. It translates to CASNRGWSETQYF. The V call is TRBV19, the J call TRBJ2-5; 7 bases agree with TRBD1. The CDR3 totals 13 residues. Germline CDR1 and CDR2: LNHDA and SQIVND (reference sequence). After removal of 7 bases from V and 5 bases from J, the junction contained 7 bases not matched to a gene.

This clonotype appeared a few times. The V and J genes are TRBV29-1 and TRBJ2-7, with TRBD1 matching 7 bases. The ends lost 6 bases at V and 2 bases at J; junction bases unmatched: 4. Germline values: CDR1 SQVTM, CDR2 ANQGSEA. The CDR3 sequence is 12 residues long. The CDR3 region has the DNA TGCAGCGTGGGACAGCGGACCTACGAGCAGTACTTC. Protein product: CSVGQRTYEQYF.

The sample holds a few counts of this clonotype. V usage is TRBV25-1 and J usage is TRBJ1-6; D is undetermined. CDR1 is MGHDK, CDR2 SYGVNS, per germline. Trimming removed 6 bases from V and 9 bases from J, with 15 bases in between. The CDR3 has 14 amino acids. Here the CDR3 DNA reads TGTGCCAGCAGCTTAGTCCAAATGAGTTCACCCCTCCACTTT. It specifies CASSLVQMSSPLHF.

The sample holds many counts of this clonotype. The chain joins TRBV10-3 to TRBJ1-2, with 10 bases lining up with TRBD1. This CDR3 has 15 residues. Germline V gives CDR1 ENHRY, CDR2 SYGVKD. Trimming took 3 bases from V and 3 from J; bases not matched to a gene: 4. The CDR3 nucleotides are TGTGCCATCAGTGAACCGGGACAGGGGTACTATGGCTACACCTTC. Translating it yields CAISEPGQGYYGYTF.

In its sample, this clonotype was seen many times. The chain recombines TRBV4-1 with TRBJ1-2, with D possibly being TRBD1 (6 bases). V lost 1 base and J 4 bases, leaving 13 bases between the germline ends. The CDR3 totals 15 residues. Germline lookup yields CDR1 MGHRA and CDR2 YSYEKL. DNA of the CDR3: TGCGCCAGCAGCCAAGGAGGGGGGTACTCCTATGGCTACACCTTC. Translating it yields CASSQGGGYSYGYTF.

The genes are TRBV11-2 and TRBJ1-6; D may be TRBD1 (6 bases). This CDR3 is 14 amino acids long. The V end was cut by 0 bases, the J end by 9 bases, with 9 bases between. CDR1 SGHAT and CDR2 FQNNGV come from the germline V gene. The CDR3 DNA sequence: TGTGCCAGCAGCTTAGAACAGGGCAGTTCACCCCTCCACTTT. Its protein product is CASSLEQGSSPLHF. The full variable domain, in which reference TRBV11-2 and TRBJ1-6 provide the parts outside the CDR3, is EAGVAQSPRYKIIEKRQSVAFWCNPISGHATLYWYQQILGQGPKLLIQFQNNGVVDDSQLPKDRFSAERLKGVDSTLKIQPAKLEDSAVYLCASSLEQGSSPLHFGNGTRLTVT.

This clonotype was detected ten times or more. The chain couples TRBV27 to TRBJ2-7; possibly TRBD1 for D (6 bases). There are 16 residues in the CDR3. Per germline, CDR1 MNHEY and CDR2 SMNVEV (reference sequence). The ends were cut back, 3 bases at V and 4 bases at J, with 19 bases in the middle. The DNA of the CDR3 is TGTGCCAGCAGTTTTTCCTCGGCAGGGGTAGGGTACGAGCAGTACTTC. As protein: CASSFSSAGVGYEQYF.

CDR3 sequence reads: CSARDRTGRDTQYF. CDR3 nucleotide sequence: TGCAGTGCTAGAGATAGGACGGGAAGGGATACGCAGTATTTT. The chain has TRBV20-1 and TRBJ2-3; D perhaps matches TRBD2 (5 bases). The V gene's germline CDR1 is DFQATT and CDR2 SNEGSKA (reference sequence). The CDR3 length is 14 residues. The V end lost 0 bases, the J end lost 6 bases, and 13 bases lay between the germline ends.

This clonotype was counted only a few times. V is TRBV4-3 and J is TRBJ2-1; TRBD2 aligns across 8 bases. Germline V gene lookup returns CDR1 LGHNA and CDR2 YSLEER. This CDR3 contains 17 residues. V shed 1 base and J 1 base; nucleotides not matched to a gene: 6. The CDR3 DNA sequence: TGCGCCAGCAGCCAAGCGATGACTAGCGATTCCTACAATGAGCAGTTCTTC. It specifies CASSQAMTSDSYNEQFF.

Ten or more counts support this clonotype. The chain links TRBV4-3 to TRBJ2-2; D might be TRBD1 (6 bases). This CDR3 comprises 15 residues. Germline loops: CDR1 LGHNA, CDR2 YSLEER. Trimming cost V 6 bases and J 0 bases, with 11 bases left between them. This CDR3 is CASRRQATNTGELFF. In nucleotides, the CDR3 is TGCGCCAGCAGGCGACAGGCAACGAACACCGGGGAGCTGTTTTTT.

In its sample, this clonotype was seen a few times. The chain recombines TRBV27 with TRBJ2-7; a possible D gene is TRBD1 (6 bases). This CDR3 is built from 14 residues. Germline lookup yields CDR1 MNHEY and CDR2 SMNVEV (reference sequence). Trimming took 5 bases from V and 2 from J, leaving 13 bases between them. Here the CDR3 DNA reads TGTGCCAGCAGTCCTCCGGACAGAACCTACGAGCAGTACTTC. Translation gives CASSPPDRTYEQYF.

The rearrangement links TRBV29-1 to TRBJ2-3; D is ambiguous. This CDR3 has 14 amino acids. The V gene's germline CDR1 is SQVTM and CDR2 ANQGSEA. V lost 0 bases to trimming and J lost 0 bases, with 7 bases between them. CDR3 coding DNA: TGCAGCGTTGAAGATATGGTGAGCACAGATACGCAGTATTTT. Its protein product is CSVEDMVSTDTQYF.

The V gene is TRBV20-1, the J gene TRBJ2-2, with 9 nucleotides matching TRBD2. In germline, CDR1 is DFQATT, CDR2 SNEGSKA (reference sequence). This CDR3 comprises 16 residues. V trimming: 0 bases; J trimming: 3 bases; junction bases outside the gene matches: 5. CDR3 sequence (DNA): TGCAGTGCTAGAGATCCGGAGCGGGAGGACACCGGGGAGCTGTTTTTT. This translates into CSARDPEREDTGELFF.

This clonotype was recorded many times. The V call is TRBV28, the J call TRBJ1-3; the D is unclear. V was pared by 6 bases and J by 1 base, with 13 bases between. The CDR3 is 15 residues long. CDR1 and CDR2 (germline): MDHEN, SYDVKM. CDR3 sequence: CASRGSHESGNTIYF. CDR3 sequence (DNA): TGTGCCAGCAGGGGGTCCCACGAATCTGGAAACACCATATATTTT.

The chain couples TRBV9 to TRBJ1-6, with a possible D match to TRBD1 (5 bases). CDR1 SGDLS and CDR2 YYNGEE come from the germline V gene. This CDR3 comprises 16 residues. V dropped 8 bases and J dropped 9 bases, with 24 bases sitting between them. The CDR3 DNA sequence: TGTGCCAGTACCCGCGGGGGGGAAATCTCAGGTTCACCCCTCCACTTT. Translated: CASTRGGEISGSPLHF.

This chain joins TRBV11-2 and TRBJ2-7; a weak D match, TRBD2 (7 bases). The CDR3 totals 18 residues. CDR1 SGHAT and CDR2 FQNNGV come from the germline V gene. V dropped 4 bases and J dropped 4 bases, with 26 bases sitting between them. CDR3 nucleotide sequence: TGTGCCAGCAGCTCCACTGCCCTGGGGGGCGGGAGTATGTACGAGCAGTACTTC. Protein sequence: CASSSTALGGGSMYEQYF.

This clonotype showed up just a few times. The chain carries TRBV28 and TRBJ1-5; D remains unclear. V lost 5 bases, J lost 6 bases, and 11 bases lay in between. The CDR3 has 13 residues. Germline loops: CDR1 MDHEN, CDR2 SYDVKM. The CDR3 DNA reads TGTGCCAGCAGTAAGTTAGAGGGTCAGCCCCAGCATTTT. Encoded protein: CASSKLEGQPQHF.

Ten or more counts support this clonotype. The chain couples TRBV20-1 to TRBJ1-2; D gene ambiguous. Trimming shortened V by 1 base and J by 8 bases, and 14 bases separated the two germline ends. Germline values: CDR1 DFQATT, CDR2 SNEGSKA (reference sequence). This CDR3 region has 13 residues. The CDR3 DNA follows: TGCAGTGCTAGAGTCCGGGAAGCTCGGGGCTACACCTTC. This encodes CSARVREARGYTF.

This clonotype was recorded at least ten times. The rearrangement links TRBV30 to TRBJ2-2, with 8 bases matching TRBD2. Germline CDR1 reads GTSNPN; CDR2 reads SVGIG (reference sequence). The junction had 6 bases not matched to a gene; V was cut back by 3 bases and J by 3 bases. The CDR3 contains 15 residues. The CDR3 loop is CAWRTLAVDTGELFF. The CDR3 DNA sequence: TGTGCCTGGAGGACACTAGCGGTCGACACCGGGGAGCTGTTTTTT.

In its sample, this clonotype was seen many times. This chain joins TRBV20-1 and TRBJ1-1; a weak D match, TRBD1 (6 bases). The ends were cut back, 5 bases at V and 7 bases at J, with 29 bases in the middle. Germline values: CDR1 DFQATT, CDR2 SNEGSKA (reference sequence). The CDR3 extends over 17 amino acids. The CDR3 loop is CSASGRGHKVGGVEAFF. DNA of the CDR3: TGCAGTGCTTCGGGACGGGGACACAAAGTCGGAGGGGTTGAAGCTTTCTTT.

CDR3 sequence: CASSLGLSSGRAGYNEQFF. In nucleotides, the CDR3 is TGCGCCAGCAGCTTGGGTTTGTCTAGCGGGAGGGCCGGCTACAATGAGCAGTTCTTC. The chain employs TRBV5-1 and TRBJ2-1; TRBD2 agrees at 12 bases. This CDR3 spans 19 amino acids. Per the germline V gene, CDR1 is SGHRS and CDR2 is YFSETQ. With V trimmed by 0 bases and J by 3 bases, 10 bases remained unmatched.

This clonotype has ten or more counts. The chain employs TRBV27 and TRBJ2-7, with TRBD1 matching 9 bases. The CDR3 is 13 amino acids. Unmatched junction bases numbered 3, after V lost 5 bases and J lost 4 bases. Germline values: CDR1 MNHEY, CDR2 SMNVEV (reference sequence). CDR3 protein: CASSGGTGYEQYF. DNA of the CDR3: TGTGCCAGCAGTGGGGGGACAGGGTACGAGCAGTACTTC.